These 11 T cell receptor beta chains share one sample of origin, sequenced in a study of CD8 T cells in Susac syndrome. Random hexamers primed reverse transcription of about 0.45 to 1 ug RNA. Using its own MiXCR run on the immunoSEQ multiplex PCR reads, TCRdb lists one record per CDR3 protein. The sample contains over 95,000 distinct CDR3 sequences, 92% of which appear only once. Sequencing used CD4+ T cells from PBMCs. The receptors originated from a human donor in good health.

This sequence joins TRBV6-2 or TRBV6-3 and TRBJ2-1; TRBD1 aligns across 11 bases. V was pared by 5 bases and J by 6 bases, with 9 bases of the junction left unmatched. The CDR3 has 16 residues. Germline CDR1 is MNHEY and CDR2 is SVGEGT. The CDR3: CASSQGQGAVANEQFF. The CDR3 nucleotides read TGTGCCAGCAGTCAAGGACAGGGGGCGGTTGCCAATGAGCAGTTCTTC.

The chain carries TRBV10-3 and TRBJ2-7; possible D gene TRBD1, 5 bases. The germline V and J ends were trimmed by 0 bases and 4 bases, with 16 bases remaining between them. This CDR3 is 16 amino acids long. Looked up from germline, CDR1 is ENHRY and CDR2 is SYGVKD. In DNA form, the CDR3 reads TGTGCCATCAGTGAGTCCGGATCAGGGCCTAGGTACGAGCAGTACTTC. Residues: CAISESGSGPRYEQYF.

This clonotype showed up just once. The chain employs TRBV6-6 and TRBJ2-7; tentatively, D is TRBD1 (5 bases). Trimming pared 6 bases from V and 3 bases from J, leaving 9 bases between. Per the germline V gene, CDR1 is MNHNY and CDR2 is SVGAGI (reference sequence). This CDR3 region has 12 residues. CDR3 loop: CASRNTGYEQYF. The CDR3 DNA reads TGTGCCAGCAGAAACACAGGCTACGAGCAGTACTTC.

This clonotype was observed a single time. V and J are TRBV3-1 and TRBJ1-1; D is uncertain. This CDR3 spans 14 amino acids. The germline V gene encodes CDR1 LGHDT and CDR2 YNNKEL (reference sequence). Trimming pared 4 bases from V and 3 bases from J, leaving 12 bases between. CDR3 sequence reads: CASSPTRVDTEAFF. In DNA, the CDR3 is TGTGCCAGCAGCCCCACCCGGGTGGACACTGAAGCTTTCTTT.

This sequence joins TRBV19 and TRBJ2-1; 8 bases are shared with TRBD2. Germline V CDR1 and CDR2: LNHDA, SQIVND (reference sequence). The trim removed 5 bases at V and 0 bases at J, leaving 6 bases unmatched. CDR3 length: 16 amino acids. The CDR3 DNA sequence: TGTGCCAGTAGTGAGCTAGCGGGTAGCTCCTACAATGAGCAGTTCTTC. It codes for CASSELAGSSYNEQFF.

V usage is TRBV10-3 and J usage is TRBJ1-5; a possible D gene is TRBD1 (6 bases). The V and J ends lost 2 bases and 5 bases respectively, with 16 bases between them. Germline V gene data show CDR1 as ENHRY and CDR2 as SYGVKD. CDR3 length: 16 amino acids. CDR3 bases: TGTGCCATCAGTGAGCAGGGGACGAGGGGAGATCAGCCCCAGCATTTT. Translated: CAISEQGTRGDQPQHF.

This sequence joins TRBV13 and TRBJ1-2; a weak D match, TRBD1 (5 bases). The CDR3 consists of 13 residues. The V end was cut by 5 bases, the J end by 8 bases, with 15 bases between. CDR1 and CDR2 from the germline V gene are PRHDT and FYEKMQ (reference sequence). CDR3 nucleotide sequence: TGTGCCAGCAGCGGAGTCCGGGACGGAGGCTACACCTTC. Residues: CASSGVRDGGYTF.

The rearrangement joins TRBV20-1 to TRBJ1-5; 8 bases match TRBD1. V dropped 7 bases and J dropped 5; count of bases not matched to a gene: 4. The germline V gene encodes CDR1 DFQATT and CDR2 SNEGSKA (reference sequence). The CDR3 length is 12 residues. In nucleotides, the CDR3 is TGCAGTGTGGGGACAGGTGATCAGCCCCAGCATTTT. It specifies CSVGTGDQPQHF.

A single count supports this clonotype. The CDR3 DNA sequence: TGTGCCAGCAGCTTGGTGCTAGCGGGGGGCCTGAGCTCCTACGAGCAGTACTTC. Translation gives CASSLVLAGGLSSYEQYF. V and J are TRBV7-2 and TRBJ2-7; 11 bases fit TRBD2. Trimming took 3 bases from V and 0 from J; bases not matched to a gene: 10. CDR3 length equals 18 residues. CDR1 is SGHTA, CDR2 FQGNSA, per germline.

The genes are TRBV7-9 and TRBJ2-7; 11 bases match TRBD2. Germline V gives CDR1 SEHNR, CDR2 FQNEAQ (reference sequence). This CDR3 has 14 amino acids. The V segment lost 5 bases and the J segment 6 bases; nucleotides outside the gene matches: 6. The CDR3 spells CASSALAGVSEQYF. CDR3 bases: TGTGCCAGCAGCGCACTAGCGGGAGTCTCCGAGCAGTACTTC.

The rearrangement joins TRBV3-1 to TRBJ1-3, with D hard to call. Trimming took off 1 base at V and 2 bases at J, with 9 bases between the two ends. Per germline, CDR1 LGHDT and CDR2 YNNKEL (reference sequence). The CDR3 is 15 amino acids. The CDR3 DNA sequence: TGTGCCAGCAGCCAAGGCGCCGGTCCTGGAAACACCATATATTTT. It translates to CASSQGAGPGNTIYF.